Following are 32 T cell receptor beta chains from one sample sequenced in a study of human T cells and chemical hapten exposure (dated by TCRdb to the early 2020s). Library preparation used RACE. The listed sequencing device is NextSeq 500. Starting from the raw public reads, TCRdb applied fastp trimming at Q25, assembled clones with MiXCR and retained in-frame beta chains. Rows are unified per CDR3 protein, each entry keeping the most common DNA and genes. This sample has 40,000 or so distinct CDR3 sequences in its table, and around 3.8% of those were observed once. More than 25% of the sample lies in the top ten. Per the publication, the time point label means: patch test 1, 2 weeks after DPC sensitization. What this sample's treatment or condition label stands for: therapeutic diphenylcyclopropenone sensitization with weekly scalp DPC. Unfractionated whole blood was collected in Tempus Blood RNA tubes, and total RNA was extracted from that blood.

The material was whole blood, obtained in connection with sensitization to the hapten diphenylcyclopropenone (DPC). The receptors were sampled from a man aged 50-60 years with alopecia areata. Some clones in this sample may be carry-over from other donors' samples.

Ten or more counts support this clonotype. The CDR3 reads CASSPSGENSPLHF. In DNA, the CDR3 is TGTGCCAGCAGCCCTTCAGGGGAAAATTCACCCCTCCACTTT. This chain joins TRBV7-8 and TRBJ1-6, with D possibly TRBD1 on 6 matching bases. V was pared by 5 bases and J by 7 bases, with 12 bases between. The germline V gene has CDR1 SGHVS and CDR2 FQNEAQ. CDR3 length: 14 residues.

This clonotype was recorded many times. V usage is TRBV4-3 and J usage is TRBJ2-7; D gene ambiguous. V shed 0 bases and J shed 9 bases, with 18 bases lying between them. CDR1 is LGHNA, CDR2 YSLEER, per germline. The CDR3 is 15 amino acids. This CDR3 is CASSQDGRQATGQYF. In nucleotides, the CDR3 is TGCGCCAGCAGCCAAGATGGTAGGCAAGCTACGGGGCAGTACTTC.

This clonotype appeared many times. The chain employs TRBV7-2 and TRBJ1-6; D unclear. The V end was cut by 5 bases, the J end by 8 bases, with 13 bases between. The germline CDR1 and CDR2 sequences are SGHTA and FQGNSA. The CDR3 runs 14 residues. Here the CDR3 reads CASSVRSEDSPLHF. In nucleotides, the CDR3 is TGTGCCAGCAGCGTTAGGTCAGAGGATTCACCCCTCCACTTT. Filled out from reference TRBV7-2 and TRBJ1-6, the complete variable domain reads GAGVSQSPSNKVTEKGKDVELRCDPISGHTALYWYRQSLGQGLEFLIYFQGNSAPDKSGLPSDRFSAERTGGSVSTLTIQRTQQEDSAVYLCASSVRSEDSPLHFGNGTRLTVT.

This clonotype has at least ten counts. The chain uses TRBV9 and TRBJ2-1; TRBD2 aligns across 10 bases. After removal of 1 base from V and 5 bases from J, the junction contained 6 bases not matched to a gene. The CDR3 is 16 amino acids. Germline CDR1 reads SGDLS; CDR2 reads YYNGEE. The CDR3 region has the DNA TGTGCCAGCAGCGTAACCGGGACTAGCGCCCACAATGAGCAGTTCTTC. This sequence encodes CASSVTGTSAHNEQFF. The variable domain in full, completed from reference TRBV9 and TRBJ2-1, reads DSGVTQTPKHLITATGQRVTLRCSPRSGDLSVYWYQQSLDQGLQFLIQYYNGEERAKGNILERFSAQQFPDLHSELNLSSLELGDSALYFCASSVTGTSAHNEQFFGPGTRLTVL.

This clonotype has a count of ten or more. The CDR3 DNA is TGTGCCATCCTAGCGGAGGACACAGATACGCAGTATTTT. Its protein is CAILAEDTDTQYF. This rearrangement joins TRBV10-3 to TRBJ2-3; 7 bases fit TRBD2. V trimming: 8 bases; J trimming: 2 bases; junction bases outside the gene matches: 4. Germline V gene sequence: CDR1 ENHRY, CDR2 SYGVKD. The CDR3 consists of 13 residues.

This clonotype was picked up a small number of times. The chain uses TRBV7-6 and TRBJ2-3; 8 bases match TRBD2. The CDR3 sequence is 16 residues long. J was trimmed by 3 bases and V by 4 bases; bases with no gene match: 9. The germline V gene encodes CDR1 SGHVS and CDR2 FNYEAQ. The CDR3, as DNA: TGTGCCAGCAGCTCCTCAGCGACTAGCGAAACAGATACGCAGTATTTT. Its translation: CASSSSATSETDTQYF.

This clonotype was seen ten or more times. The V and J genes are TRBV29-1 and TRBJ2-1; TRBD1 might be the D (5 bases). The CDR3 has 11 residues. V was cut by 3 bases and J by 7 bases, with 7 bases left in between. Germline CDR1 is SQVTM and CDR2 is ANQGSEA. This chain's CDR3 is CSVDRGNEQFF. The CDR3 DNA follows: TGCAGCGTTGATAGGGGAAATGAGCAGTTCTTC.

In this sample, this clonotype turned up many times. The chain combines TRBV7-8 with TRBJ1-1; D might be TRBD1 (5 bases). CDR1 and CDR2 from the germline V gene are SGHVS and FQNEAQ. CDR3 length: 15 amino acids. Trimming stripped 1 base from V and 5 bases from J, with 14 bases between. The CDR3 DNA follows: TGTGCCAGCAGCTTAGTCTGGGGCACGGGGACTGAAGCTTTCTTT. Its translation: CASSLVWGTGTEAFF. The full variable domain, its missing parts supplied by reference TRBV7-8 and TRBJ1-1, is GAGVSQSPRYKVAKRGQDVALRCDPISGHVSLFWYQQALGQGPEFLTYFQNEAQLDKSGLPSDRFFAERPEGSVSTLKIQRTQQEDSAVYLCASSLVWGTGTEAFFGQGTRLTVV.

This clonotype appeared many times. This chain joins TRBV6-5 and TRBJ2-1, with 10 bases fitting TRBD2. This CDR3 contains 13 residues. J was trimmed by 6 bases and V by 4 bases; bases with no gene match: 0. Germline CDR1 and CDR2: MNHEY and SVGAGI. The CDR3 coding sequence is TGTGCCAGCAGTTCTAGCGGGAGCAATGAGCAGTTCTTC. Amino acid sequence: CASSSSGSNEQFF.

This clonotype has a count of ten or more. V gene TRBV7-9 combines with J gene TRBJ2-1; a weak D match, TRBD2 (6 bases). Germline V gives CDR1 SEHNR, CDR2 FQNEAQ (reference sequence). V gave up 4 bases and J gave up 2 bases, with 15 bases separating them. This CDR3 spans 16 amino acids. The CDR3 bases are TGTGCCAGCAGCTCTAGGGCCTGGGGGGCCTACAATGAGCAGTTCTTC. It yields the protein CASSSRAWGAYNEQFF.

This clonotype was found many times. The CDR3 region is CASRPGLNTEAFF. CDR3 nucleotide sequence: TGTGCCAGCAGACCCGGGTTAAACACTGAAGCTTTCTTT. The chain is built from TRBV12-3 or TRBV12-4 and TRBJ1-1; no clear D gene. V lost 6 bases and J 2 bases, leaving 10 bases between the germline ends. The CDR3 consists of 13 residues.

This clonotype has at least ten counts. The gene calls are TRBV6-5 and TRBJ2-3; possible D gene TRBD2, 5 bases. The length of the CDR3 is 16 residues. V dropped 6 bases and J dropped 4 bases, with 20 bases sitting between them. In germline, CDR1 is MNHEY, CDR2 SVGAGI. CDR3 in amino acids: CASSLSDAGMADTQYF. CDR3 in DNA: TGTGCCAGCAGCTTGTCGGATGCGGGCATGGCAGATACGCAGTATTTT.

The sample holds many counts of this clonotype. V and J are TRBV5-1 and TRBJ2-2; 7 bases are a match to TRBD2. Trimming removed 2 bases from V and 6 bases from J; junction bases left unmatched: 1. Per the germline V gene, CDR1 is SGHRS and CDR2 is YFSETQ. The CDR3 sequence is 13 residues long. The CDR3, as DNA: TGCGCCAGCAGCTTTACTAGCGCCGGGGAGCTGTTTTTT. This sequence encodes CASSFTSAGELFF. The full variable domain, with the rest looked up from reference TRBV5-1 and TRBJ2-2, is KAGVTQTPRYLIKTRGQQVTLSCSPISGHRSVSWYQQTPGQGLQFLFEYFSETQRNKGNFPGRFSGRQFSNSRSEMNVSTLELGDSALYLCASSFTSAGELFFGEGSRLTVL.

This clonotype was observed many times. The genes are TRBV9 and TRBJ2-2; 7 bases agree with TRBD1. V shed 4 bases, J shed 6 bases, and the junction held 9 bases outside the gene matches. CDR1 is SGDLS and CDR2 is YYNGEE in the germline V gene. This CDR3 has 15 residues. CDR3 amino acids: CASSTRQGSAGELFF. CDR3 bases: TGTGCCAGCAGCACCCGACAGGGTAGCGCCGGGGAGCTGTTTTTT. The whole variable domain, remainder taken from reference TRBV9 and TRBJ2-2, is DSGVTQTPKHLITATGQRVTLRCSPRSGDLSVYWYQQSLDQGLQFLIQYYNGEERAKGNILERFSAQQFPDLHSELNLSSLELGDSALYFCASSTRQGSAGELFFGEGSRLTVL.

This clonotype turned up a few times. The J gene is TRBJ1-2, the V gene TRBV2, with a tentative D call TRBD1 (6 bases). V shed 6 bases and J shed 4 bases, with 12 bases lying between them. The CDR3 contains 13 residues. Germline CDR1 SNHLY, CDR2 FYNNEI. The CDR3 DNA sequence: TGTGCCAGCAGCACCGGACAGATCTATGGCTACACCTTC. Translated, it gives CASSTGQIYGYTF. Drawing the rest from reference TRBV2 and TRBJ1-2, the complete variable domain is EPEVTQTPSHQVTQMGQEVILRCVPISNHLYFYWYRQILGQKVEFLVSFYNNEISEKSEIFDDQFSVERPDGSNFTLKIRSTKLEDSAMYFCASSTGQIYGYTFGSGTRLTVV.

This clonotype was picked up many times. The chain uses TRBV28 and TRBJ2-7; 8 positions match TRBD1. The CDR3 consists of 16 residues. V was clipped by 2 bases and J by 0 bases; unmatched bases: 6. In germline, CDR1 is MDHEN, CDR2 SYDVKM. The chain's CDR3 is CASSLVVRGHSYEQYF. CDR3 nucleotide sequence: TGTGCCAGCAGTTTAGTCGTCAGGGGGCACTCCTACGAGCAGTACTTC.

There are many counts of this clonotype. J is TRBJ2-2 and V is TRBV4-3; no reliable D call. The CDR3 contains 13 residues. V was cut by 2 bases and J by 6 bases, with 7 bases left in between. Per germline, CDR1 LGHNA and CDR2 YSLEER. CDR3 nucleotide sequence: TGCGCCAGCAGCCAACGTAGTGCCGGGGAGCTGTTTTTT. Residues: CASSQRSAGELFF.

The CDR3 here is CSARDWGDTQYF. CDR3 nucleotides: TGCAGTGCTAGAGATTGGGGTGATACGCAGTATTTT. The chain links TRBV20-1 to TRBJ2-3; D not resolved. This CDR3 spans 12 amino acids. CDR1 and CDR2 from the germline V gene are DFQATT and SNEGSKA (reference sequence). V was pared by 0 bases and J by 6 bases, with 7 bases between.

The CDR3 here is CASSEPNQPQHF. Here the CDR3 DNA reads TGTGCCAGCAGTGAACCCAATCAGCCCCAGCATTTT. The chain carries TRBV6-2 or TRBV6-3 and TRBJ1-5, with unresolved D. This CDR3 comprises 12 residues. V was shortened by 5 bases and J by 3 bases, with 5 bases between the two germline ends. Germline loops: CDR1 MNHEY, CDR2 SVGEGT.

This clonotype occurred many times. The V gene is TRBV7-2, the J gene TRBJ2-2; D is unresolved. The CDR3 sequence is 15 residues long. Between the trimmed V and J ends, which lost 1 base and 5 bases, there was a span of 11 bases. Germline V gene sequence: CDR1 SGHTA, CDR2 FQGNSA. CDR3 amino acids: CASSLGFQGTGELFF. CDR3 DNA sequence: TGTGCCAGCAGCTTAGGTTTCCAAGGGACCGGGGAGCTGTTTTTT.

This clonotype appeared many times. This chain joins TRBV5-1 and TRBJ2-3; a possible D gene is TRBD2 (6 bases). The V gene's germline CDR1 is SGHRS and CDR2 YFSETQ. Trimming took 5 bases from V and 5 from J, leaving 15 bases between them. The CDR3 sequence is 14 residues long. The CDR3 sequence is CASSSGGLQDTQYF. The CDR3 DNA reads TGCGCCAGCAGTTCCGGGGGTTTGCAAGATACGCAGTATTTT.

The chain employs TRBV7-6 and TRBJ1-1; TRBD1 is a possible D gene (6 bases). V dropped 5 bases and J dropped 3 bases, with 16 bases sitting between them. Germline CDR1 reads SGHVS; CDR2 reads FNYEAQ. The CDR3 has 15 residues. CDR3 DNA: TGTGCCAGCAGCCAGACCCAGGGGTTGTACACTGAAGCTTTCTTT. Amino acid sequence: CASSQTQGLYTEAFF.

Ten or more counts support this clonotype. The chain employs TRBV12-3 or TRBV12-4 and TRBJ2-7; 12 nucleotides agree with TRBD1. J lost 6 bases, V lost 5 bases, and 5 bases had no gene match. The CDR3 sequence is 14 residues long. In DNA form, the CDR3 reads TGTGCCAGCAGTAAACCGGGACAGGGGGCCGAGCAGTACTTC. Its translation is CASSKPGQGAEQYF.

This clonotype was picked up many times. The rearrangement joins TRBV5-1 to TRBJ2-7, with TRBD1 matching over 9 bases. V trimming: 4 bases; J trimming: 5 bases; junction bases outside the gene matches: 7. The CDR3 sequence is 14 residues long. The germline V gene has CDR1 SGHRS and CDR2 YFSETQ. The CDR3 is CASSVGQGVHEQYF. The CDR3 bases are TGCGCCAGCAGCGTGGGACAGGGTGTCCACGAGCAGTACTTC.

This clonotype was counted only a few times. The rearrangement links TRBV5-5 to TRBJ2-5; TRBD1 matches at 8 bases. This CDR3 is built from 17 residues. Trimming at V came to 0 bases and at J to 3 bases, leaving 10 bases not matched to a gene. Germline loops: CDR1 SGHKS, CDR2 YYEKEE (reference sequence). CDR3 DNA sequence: TGTGCCAGCAGCTTGGAGGGGAGAGGACAGGGTAAAGAGACCCAGTACTTC. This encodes CASSLEGRGQGKETQYF.

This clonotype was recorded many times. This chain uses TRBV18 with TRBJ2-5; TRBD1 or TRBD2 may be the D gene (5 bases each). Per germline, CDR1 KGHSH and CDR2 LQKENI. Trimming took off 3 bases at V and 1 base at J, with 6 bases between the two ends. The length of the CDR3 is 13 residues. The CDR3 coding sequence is TGTGCCAGCTCACCTGGGGGCCAAGAGACCCAGTACTTC. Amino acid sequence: CASSPGGQETQYF.

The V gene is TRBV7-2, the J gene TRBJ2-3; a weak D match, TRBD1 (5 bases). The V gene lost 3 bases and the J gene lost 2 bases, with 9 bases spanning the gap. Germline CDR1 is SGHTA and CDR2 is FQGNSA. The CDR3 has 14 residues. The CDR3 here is CASSLTASTDTQYF. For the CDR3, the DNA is TGTGCCAGCAGCTTGACAGCTTCCACAGATACGCAGTATTTT.

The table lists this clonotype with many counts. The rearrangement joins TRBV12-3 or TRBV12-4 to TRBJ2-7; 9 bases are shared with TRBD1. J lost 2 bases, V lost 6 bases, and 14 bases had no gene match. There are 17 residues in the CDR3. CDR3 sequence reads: CASSPSFGTGHTYEQYF. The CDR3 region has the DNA TGTGCCAGCAGCCCCTCCTTCGGGACAGGGCACACCTACGAGCAGTACTTC.

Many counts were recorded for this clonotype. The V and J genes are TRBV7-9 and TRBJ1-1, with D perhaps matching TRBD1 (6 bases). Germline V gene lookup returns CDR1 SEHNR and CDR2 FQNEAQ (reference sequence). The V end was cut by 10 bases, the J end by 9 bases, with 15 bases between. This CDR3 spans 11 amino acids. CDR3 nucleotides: TGTGCCACCATGCCGGGGGGCCAAGCTTTCTTT. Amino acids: CATMPGGQAFF.

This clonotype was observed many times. The CDR3 loop is CASWETGGGNTIYF. The DNA of the CDR3 is TGTGCCAGTTGGGAGACGGGTGGAGGAAACACCATATATTTT. J is TRBJ1-3 and V is TRBV28; unclear D gene. Germline V lookup: CDR1 MDHEN, CDR2 SYDVKM. The CDR3 runs 14 residues. Trimming stripped 9 bases from V and 4 bases from J, with 16 bases between.

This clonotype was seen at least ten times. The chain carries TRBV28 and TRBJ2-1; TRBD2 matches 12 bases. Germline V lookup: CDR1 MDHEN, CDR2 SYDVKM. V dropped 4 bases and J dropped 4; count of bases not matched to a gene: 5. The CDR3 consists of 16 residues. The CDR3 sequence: CASSSMTSGSYNEQFF. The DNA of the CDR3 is TGTGCCAGCAGTTCCATGACTAGCGGGAGTTACAATGAGCAGTTCTTC.

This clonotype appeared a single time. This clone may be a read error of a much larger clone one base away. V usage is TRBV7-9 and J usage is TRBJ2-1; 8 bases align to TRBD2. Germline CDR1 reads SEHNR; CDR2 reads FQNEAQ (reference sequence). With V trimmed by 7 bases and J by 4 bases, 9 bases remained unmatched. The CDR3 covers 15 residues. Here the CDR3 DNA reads TGTGCCAGCACCGTGGGACTAGTGGAATACAATGAGCAGTTCTTC. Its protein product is CASTVGLVEYNEQFF.